A selection of T cell receptor beta chains follows, all from one sample in a study of OX40 agonist ivuxolimab in advanced cancers. Method: immunoSEQ multiplex PCR; TCRdb's copy keeps in-frame clones and lacks some. The sample lists about 75,000 clones; around 90% were seen once. The material was CD4+ or CD8+ T cells sorted from blood, obtained in a trial of the OX40 agonist ivuxolimab. All receptors come from an adult with an advanced solid tumor such as melanoma, head and neck, liver or kidney cancer. Each CDR3 is given with its conserved first and last residue. The order of the fields is D gene, V gene, clone size, J gene, CDR3 DNA, CDR3 protein. D genes are given only for firm matches. Rows give clone size only sometimes, using once, few, many, or a class for an expanded clone.

TRBD2	TRBV7-2	.	TRBJ2-3	TGTGCCAGCAGCGCCCGGGGAGCGGGGGGGGCAGATACGCAGTATTTT	CASSARGAGGADTQYF
.	TRBV27	.	TRBJ2-7	TGTGCCAGCAGTTTACTGAACAGGGCCAGGGAGCAGTACTTC	CASSLLNRAREQYF
.	TRBV6-5	.	TRBJ1-6	TGTGCCAGCGGTAAGGTTGGGGGCCAAGTCCACTTT	CASGKVGGQVHF
TRBD2	TRBV7-2	.	TRBJ2-6	TGTGCCAGCAGCCCCCGGAGTAGCGGGAGCTCAGGGGCCAACGTCCTGACTTTC	CASSPRSSGSSGANVLTF
TRBD1	TRBV5-6	.	TRBJ2-2	TGTGCCAGCAGCTTGGTGGGACAGTCGAACACCGGGGAGCTGTTTTTT	CASSLVGQSNTGELFF
.	TRBV27	.	TRBJ1-1	TGTGCCAGCAGTTTGGGATCCGGGGCTAACACTGAAGCTTTCTTT	CASSLGSGANTEAFF
TRBD1	TRBV27	.	TRBJ1-2	TGTGCCAGCAGTTGGGGGACAGCAACCAACTATGGCTACACCTTC	CASSWGTATNYGYTF
.	TRBV6-5	.	TRBJ2-5	TGTGCCAGCAGCCGGAATCCAGGGAGGGAGACCCAGTACTTC	CASSRNPGRETQYF
.	TRBV7-8	.	TRBJ1-3	TGTGCCAGCAGCTCGGGACTTACAGGGCGGACTGGAAACACCATATATTTT	CASSSGLTGRTGNTIYF
.	TRBV4-2	.	TRBJ1-5	TGTGCCAGCAGCCAAGATAGCAGCGATAGCAATCAGCCCCAGCATTTT	CASSQDSSDSNQPQHF
.	TRBV11-3	.	TRBJ2-7	TGTGCCAGCAGCTTAGGGGGAGACTCCTACGAGCAGTACTTC	CASSLGGDSYEQYF
.	TRBV28	.	TRBJ1-2	TGTGCCAGCAGTCTACCGGCCTCTAACTATGGCTACACCTTC	CASSLPASNYGYTF
.	TRBV18	.	TRBJ2-2	TGTGCCAGCTCGAACAGGGACACCGGGGAGCTGTTTTTT	CASSNRDTGELFF
.	TRBV6-6	.	TRBJ1-1	TGTGCCAGCAGTTACCCCAGTAGGGACACTGAAGCTTTCTTT	CASSYPSRDTEAFF
TRBD2	TRBV6-6	.	TRBJ2-1	TGTGCCAGCAGTCTCCTAGCGGCCTCCTACAATGAGCAGTTCTTC	CASSLLAASYNEQFF
TRBD2	TRBV6-6	.	TRBJ2-7	TGTGCCAGCAGTTACGCCGGGACTAGCCGCCACGAGCAGTACTTC	CASSYAGTSRHEQYF
.	TRBV6-1	.	TRBJ2-5	TGTGCCAGCAGTGAATCAGTGGGGGCCGGGTGGGAGACCCAGTACTTC	CASSESVGAGWETQYF
.	TRBV10-3	.	TRBJ2-1	TGTGCCATCAGTGAGTCGACTGAGCAGTTCTTC	CAISESTEQFF
.	TRBV6-1	once	TRBJ1-5	TGTGCCAGCAGGGCAGGGTGGGCCAATCAGCCCCAGCATTTT	CASRAGWANQPQHF
TRBD2	TRBV19	.	TRBJ2-1	TGTGCCAGTAGTATCGCTAGCGGGGCCCTAATTTACAATGAGCAGTTCTTC	CASSIASGALIYNEQFF
.	TRBV18	.	TRBJ1-1	TGTGCCAGCTCAGCCCTGGGCACTGAAGCTTTCTTT	CASSALGTEAFF
.	TRBV18	once	TRBJ1-1	TGTGCCAGCTCACCGGGGGTGAACACTGAAGCTTTCTTT	CASSPGVNTEAFF
TRBD2	TRBV28	.	TRBJ2-7	TGTGCCAGCAGAGAGAGCGGGACCTACGAGCAGTACTTC	CASRESGTYEQYF
.	TRBV28	.	TRBJ2-1	TGTGCCAGCAGTTTAAGCTACAATGAGCAGTTCTTC	CASSLSYNEQFF
.	TRBV10-3	.	TRBJ1-3	TGTGCCATCAGTGAGTCGCAGGGTTCTGGAAACACCATATATTTT	CAISESQGSGNTIYF
TRBD1	TRBV28	.	TRBJ2-2	TGTGCCAGCAGACCAGGGACAGGGGGTTACACCGGGGAGCTGTTTTTT	CASRPGTGGYTGELFF
TRBD2	TRBV7-2	.	TRBJ2-1	TGTGCCAGCAGCACACCGGGGCTAGCGGGACATAATGAGCAGTTCTTC	CASSTPGLAGHNEQFF
.	TRBV19	.	TRBJ2-3	TGTGCCAGTAGTGTGGGAGACACGCAGTATTTT	CASSVGDTQYF
.	TRBV7-6	.	TRBJ2-5	TGTGCCAGCAGCTTTGCCGTGGACTTTACACAAGAGACCCAGTACTTC	CASSFAVDFTQETQYF
.	TRBV21-1	.	TRBJ1-5	TGTGCCACCTCAACGTGGGGGCTAGATCAGCCCCAGCATTTT	CATSTWGLDQPQHF
TRBD2	TRBV30	once	TRBJ2-2	TGTGCCTGGGGGGGACTAGCGGGAGGGTCCGCCGGGGAGCTGTTTTTT	CAWGGLAGGSAGELFF
TRBD2	TRBV7-2	.	TRBJ2-1	TGTGCCAGCAGCTTTGGCGGGAGGGCCATGGTTGAGCAGTTCTTC	CASSFGGRAMVEQFF
.	TRBV18	medium-sized	TRBJ2-2	TGTGCCAGCTCACCCCCGGGGCGGACCGGGGAGCTGTTTTTT	CASSPPGRTGELFF
.	TRBV9	.	TRBJ2-7	TGTGCCAGCAGCAGCCGGGACAACGACTACGAGCAGTACTTC	CASSSRDNDYEQYF
TRBD1	TRBV15	.	TRBJ2-7	TGTGCCACCAGCAGAAAACGACAGGGCCTCTACGAGCAGTACTTC	CATSRKRQGLYEQYF
.	TRBV7-2	.	TRBJ2-1	TGTGCCAGCAGCTTGTCTAGCGAGGATTACAATGAGCAGTTCTTC	CASSLSSEDYNEQFF
.	TRBV6-1	once	TRBJ1-5	TGTGCCAGCAGTGATAGGATCGAGCCCCAGCATTTT	CASSDRIEPQHF
TRBD2	TRBV5-1	.	TRBJ2-3	TGCGCCAGCAGCTTGGGGGGGACTAGCGGGACTGATACGCAGTATTTT	CASSLGGTSGTDTQYF
.	TRBV28	.	TRBJ2-3	TGTGCCAGCAGCCCGGGCGGCCCCGGATTTGATACGCAGTATTTT	CASSPGGPGFDTQYF
.	TRBV4-3	.	TRBJ2-2	TGCGCCAGCAGCCAAGACTTCGCAGGGTCAGCGAACACCGGGGAGCTGTTTTTT	CASSQDFAGSANTGELFF
TRBD2	TRBV28	.	TRBJ2-5	TGTGCCAGCAGTTCGGCGACTAGCGGGAGTTTTAGAGAGACCCAGTACTTC	CASSSATSGSFRETQYF